The rows below give T cell receptor beta chains drawn from one sample of a study of control samples from healthy donors and cancer patients. The assay was immunoSEQ multiplex PCR, and TCRdb's table has in-frame clones only and misses some. The table lists about 120,000 clones, 92% of them singletons. The sample taken for sequencing was blood. These receptors originate from a woman between 45 and 60 years old in good health. CDR3s include the opening cysteine and the closing phenylalanine or tryptophan.

V gene: TRBV5-4; CDR3 protein: CASSWEGRGPNEQFF
V gene: TRBV7-9; CDR3 protein: CASSSDSSYYGYTF
V gene: TRBV18; CDR3 protein: CASSQTGTKGPQHF
V gene: TRBV7-8; CDR3 protein: CASSFGQGDQPQHF
V gene: TRBV6-6; CDR3 protein: CASSYRGGEQYF
V gene: TRBV6-5; CDR3 protein: CASSRLGTGRQEAFF
V gene: TRBV5-1; CDR3 protein: CASSLGLFSYNEQFF
V gene: TRBV5-1; CDR3 protein: CASSAGGWETQYF
V gene: TRBV5-6; CDR3 protein: CASSARDRVATGELFF
V gene: TRBV6-5; CDR3 protein: CASSPGTWGEQYF
V gene: TRBV11-2; CDR3 protein: CASSLLRRPGELFF
V gene: TRBV15; CDR3 protein: CATSRDPGPQETQYF
V gene: TRBV28; CDR3 protein: CASNPLGRGTNQPQHF
V gene: TRBV18; CDR3 protein: CASSPDRGNSNQPQHF
V gene: TRBV6-1; CDR3 protein: CASSEDQLYNEKLFF
V gene: TRBV11-2; CDR3 protein: CASSLLGSSNYGYTF
V gene: TRBV5-1; CDR3 protein: CASSSGTRNTGELFF
V gene: TRBV11-2; CDR3 protein: CASSSSRDRTHYEQYF
V gene: TRBV28; CDR3 protein: CASSSQAGGAYEQYF
V gene: TRBV29-1; CDR3 protein: CSVVGPGSYEQYF
V gene: TRBV19; CDR3 protein: CASSVGQGSYEQYF
V gene: TRBV6-6; CDR3 protein: CASRRSTSGHSYEQYF
V gene: TRBV5-8; CDR3 protein: CASSATGGTNEKLFF
V gene: TRBV5-1; CDR3 protein: CASSLGAGLDTQYF
V gene: TRBV25-1; CDR3 protein: CASSGQASSGNTIYF
V gene: TRBV2; CDR3 protein: CASRTDGSSYNSPLHF
V gene: TRBV6-1; CDR3 protein: CASSADRVIGSQPQHF
V gene: TRBV27; CDR3 protein: CASSSFDSNQPQHF
V gene: TRBV27; CDR3 protein: CASSLDHNYGYTF
V gene: TRBV3-1/TRBV3-2; CDR3 protein: CASSQSQPNSPLHF
V gene: TRBV6-1; CDR3 protein: CASSESKTGGFGQPQHF
V gene: TRBV3-1/TRBV3-2; CDR3 protein: CASSSGQGGYEQYF
V gene: TRBV5-4; CDR3 protein: CASRRDRNTGELFF
V gene: TRBV6-5; CDR3 protein: CASRDRIVENTEAFF
V gene: TRBV5-1; CDR3 protein: CASTGDLTDTQYF
V gene: TRBV19; CDR3 protein: CASSISAGTGGEQFF
V gene: TRBV29-1; CDR3 protein: CSVELGVNQPQHF
V gene: TRBV15; CDR3 protein: CATSRGPSGKYEQYF
V gene: TRBV6-5; CDR3 protein: CASSRWTVGYGYTF
V gene: TRBV19; CDR3 protein: CASSYLGNTEAFF
V gene: TRBV27; CDR3 protein: CASIPRGGVGSPLHF
V gene: TRBV5-6; CDR3 protein: CASSLGPTGYTF
V gene: TRBV19; CDR3 protein: CASSIDPDGGADTQYF
V gene: TRBV6-1; CDR3 protein: CASSDQTGAPSPQHF
V gene: TRBV18; CDR3 protein: CASSTSAGANEKLFF
V gene: TRBV7-9; CDR3 protein: CASSLMTDLQYF